The 19 T cell receptor beta chains reported below all come from one sample, sequenced in a study of human T cells and chemical hapten exposure. MiXCR, applied by TCRdb to the RACE reads, yields one record per CDR3 protein. The table lists roughly 150,000 distinct CDR3 sequences, approximately 12% of them singletons. Time point given: patch test 2, 6 weeks after DPC sensitization. Indicated treatment: therapeutic diphenylcyclopropenone sensitization with weekly scalp DPC. Material: whole blood, obtained in connection with sensitization to the hapten diphenylcyclopropenone (DPC). The origin of the receptors is a woman aged 50 to 65 with alopecia areata. Some clones in this sample may be carry-over from other donors' samples.

This clonotype was picked up many times. The chain links TRBV28 to TRBJ1-2; D ambiguous. This CDR3 has 12 residues. V was clipped by 3 bases and J by 5 bases, with 7 bases between them. Germline V gene lookup returns CDR1 MDHEN and CDR2 SYDVKM. CDR3 protein: CASSLGPYGYTF. The CDR3 DNA sequence: TGTGCCAGCAGTTTGGGCCCTTATGGCTACACCTTC.

This clonotype was counted only a few times. The genes are TRBV6-6 and TRBJ2-7, with 8 bases aligning to TRBD2. Germline loops: CDR1 MNHNY, CDR2 SVGAGI (reference sequence). The CDR3 runs 14 residues. Germline trimming cut 4 bases from V and 3 bases from J; bases unmatched to any gene: 5. CDR3 region: CASSSPTSGYEQYF. For the CDR3, the DNA is TGTGCCAGCAGTTCCCCAACTAGCGGCTACGAGCAGTACTTC.

The chain carries TRBV2 and TRBJ1-4, with D possibly matching TRBD1 (5 bases). V was shortened by 6 bases and J by 6 bases, with 17 bases between the two germline ends. Germline assignment: CDR1 SNHLY and CDR2 FYNNEI. The CDR3 runs to 15 residues. For the CDR3, the DNA is TGTGCCAGCAGAGATTCCGGGACCCAAGATGAAAAACTGTTTTTT. It translates to CASRDSGTQDEKLFF.

This clonotype was recorded a few times. The chain joins TRBV29-1 to TRBJ2-3; D is unresolved. Trimming pared 3 bases from V and 1 base from J, leaving 5 bases between. The CDR3 has 12 residues. Germline V lookup: CDR1 SQVTM, CDR2 ANQGSEA. CDR3 region: CSVETGTDTQYF. CDR3 nucleotides: TGCAGCGTTGAGACGGGCACAGATACGCAGTATTTT.

The DNA for the CDR3 is TGTGCCAGCAGACAGGGCGGGAACTATGGCTACACCTTC. Residues: CASRQGGNYGYTF. V usage is TRBV28 and J usage is TRBJ1-2; tentatively, D is TRBD1 (6 bases). Per germline, CDR1 MDHEN and CDR2 SYDVKM. The CDR3 has 13 residues. The V end lost 6 bases, the J end lost 2 bases, and 10 bases lay between the germline ends.

This chain links TRBV3-1 with TRBJ2-1; 7 bases map to TRBD1. Germline trimming cut 1 base from V and 5 bases from J; bases unmatched to any gene: 11. Germline V CDR1 and CDR2: LGHDT, YNNKEL (reference sequence). This CDR3 comprises 17 residues. CDR3 residues: CASSQGVIGGRDNEQFF. The CDR3 DNA follows: TGTGCCAGCAGCCAAGGCGTTATAGGGGGCAGGGACAATGAGCAGTTCTTC.

To note about this clonotype: A junction end diverges from the germline sequence, so it may reflect a read error. The chain couples TRBV7-2 to TRBJ2-1, with TRBD2 matching 16 bases. This CDR3 has 12 residues. Germline CDR1 reads SGHTA; CDR2 reads FQGNSA. The CDR3 spells CASSLGLAGGVF. CDR3 nucleotides: TGTGCCAGCAGCCTGGGACTAGCGGGAGGGGTCTTC. Combining the CDR3 with reference TRBV7-2 and TRBJ2-1 gives the whole variable domain GAGVSQSPSNKVTEKGKDVELRCDPISGHTALYWYRQSLGQGLEFLIYFQGNSAPDKSGLPSDRFSAERTGGSVSTLTIQRTQQEDSAVYLCASSLGLAGGVFGPGTRLTVL.

This chain uses TRBV7-2 with TRBJ1-3; D is ambiguous. This CDR3 has 14 amino acids. From germline, CDR1 is SGHTA and CDR2 FQGNSA. Trimming took off 7 bases at V and 0 bases at J, with 10 bases between the two ends. CDR3 residues: CASTPQTSGNTIYF. In DNA, the CDR3 is TGTGCCAGCACCCCACAGACCTCTGGAAACACCATATATTTT.

This clonotype was observed many times. The gene calls are TRBV5-1 and TRBJ2-7; tentatively, D is TRBD1 (5 bases). The CDR3 consists of 14 residues. Germline V gene sequence: CDR1 SGHRS, CDR2 YFSETQ. The V end lost 2 bases, the J end lost 2 bases, and 11 bases lay between the germline ends. The CDR3 loop is CASSLGASTYEQYF. The CDR3 DNA follows: TGCGCCAGCAGCTTAGGGGCATCTACCTACGAGCAGTACTTC.

This clonotype was observed a handful of times. The genes are TRBV14 and TRBJ1-1, with 7 positions matching TRBD1. Trimming at V came to 3 bases and at J to 3 bases, leaving 7 bases not matched to a gene. The CDR3 totals 15 residues. Looked up from germline, CDR1 is SGHDN and CDR2 is FVKESK. The CDR3 nucleotides are TGTGCCAGCAGCCACCGGACAGGAGGGTACACTGAAGCTTTCTTT. Translated, it gives CASSHRTGGYTEAFF. Complete variable domain (other parts from reference TRBV14 and TRBJ1-1): EAGVTQFPSHSVIEKGQTVTLRCDPISGHDNLYWYRRVMGKEIKFLLHFVKESKQDESGMPNNRFLAERTGGTYSTLKVQPAELEDSGVYFCASSHRTGGYTEAFFGQGTRLTVV.

This sequence joins TRBV29-1 and TRBJ2-3; D call uncertain. V lost 0 bases and J lost 4, with 8 bases in between. Looked up from germline, CDR1 is SQVTM and CDR2 is ANQGSEA. This CDR3 has 13 residues. CDR3 in amino acids: CSVEDPRSDTQYF. The CDR3 region has the DNA TGCAGCGTTGAAGACCCGCGGTCAGATACGCAGTATTTT.

This clonotype was seen only a few times. This chain links TRBV12-3 or TRBV12-4 with TRBJ2-1, with 10 bases lining up with TRBD2. The CDR3 sequence is 16 residues long. The junction had 14 bases not matched to a gene; V was cut back by 5 bases and J by 10 bases. CDR3 sequence: CASSLLAGVWPSEQFF. CDR3 in DNA: TGTGCCAGCAGTCTTCTAGCGGGAGTTTGGCCATCCGAGCAGTTCTTC.

The chain combines TRBV24-1 with TRBJ1-2, with 9 nucleotides matching TRBD1. Losses at the gene ends were 4 bases for V and 2 bases for J; bases not matched to a gene: 4. This CDR3 contains 15 residues. Germline-derived CDR1 and CDR2 are KGHDR and SFDVKD. The CDR3 here is CATSDGGTGNYGYTF. For the CDR3, the DNA is TGTGCCACCAGTGACGGGGGGACAGGGAACTATGGCTACACCTTC.

The chain employs TRBV20-1 and TRBJ1-1; D gene unclear. CDR1 DFQATT and CDR2 SNEGSKA come from the germline V gene (reference sequence). Trimming stripped 5 bases from V and 3 bases from J, with 10 bases between. CDR3 size: 12 residues. The CDR3: CSALGSDTEAFF. The CDR3 coding sequence is TGCAGTGCTTTAGGGTCTGACACTGAAGCTTTCTTT.

This clonotype turned up a few times. The chain has TRBV27 and TRBJ1-5; D is unclear. Looked up from germline, CDR1 is MNHEY and CDR2 is SMNVEV (reference sequence). Trimming stripped 2 bases from V and 0 bases from J, with 8 bases between. This CDR3 contains 15 residues. In DNA form, the CDR3 reads TGTGCCAGCAGTTTAGGTCGGTATAGCAATCAGCCCCAGCATTTT. This sequence encodes CASSLGRYSNQPQHF.

The chain uses TRBV29-1 and TRBJ1-5, with D unclear. There are 13 residues in the CDR3. CDR1 and CDR2 (germline): SQVTM, ANQGSEA. V gave up 0 bases and J gave up 6 bases, with 9 bases separating them. The CDR3 DNA reads as TGCAGCGTTGAAGAGGGAGTCGGTCAGCCCCAGCATTTT. Its protein product is CSVEEGVGQPQHF.

The CDR3 DNA reads TGTGCCAGCTCCCTAGGGCCTAGCGGGCGAGCCTACAATGAGCAGTTCTTC. It is translated as CASSLGPSGRAYNEQFF. The rearrangement uses TRBV18 and TRBJ2-1; 8 positions match TRBD2. With 6 bases clipped from V and 2 bases from J, the junction kept 12 bases outside the gene matches. This CDR3 is 17 amino acids long. Germline loops: CDR1 KGHSH, CDR2 LQKENI. Looking up the rest from reference TRBV18 and TRBJ2-1 gives the full variable domain: NAGVMQNPRHLVRRRGQEARLRCSPMKGHSHVYWYRQLPEEGLKFMVYLQKENIIDESGMPKERFSAEFPKEGPSILRIQQVVRGDSAAYFCASSLGPSGRAYNEQFFGPGTRLTVL.

CDR3: CSAPVEGVGQPQHF. Written as DNA, the CDR3 is TGCAGTGCTCCAGTAGAGGGGGTAGGGCAGCCCCAGCATTTT. This rearrangement joins TRBV20-1 to TRBJ1-5, with D possibly being TRBD1 (6 bases). CDR1 and CDR2 (germline): DFQATT, SNEGSKA (reference sequence). The CDR3 sequence is 14 residues long. V lost 5 bases and J lost 7, with 18 bases in between.

This clonotype was counted ten times or more. This sequence joins TRBV5-5 and TRBJ2-3; TRBD2 agrees at 10 bases. Trimming at V came to 0 bases and at J to 6 bases, leaving 4 bases not matched to a gene. CDR1 SGHKS and CDR2 YYEKEE come from the germline V gene (reference sequence). This CDR3 spans 15 amino acids. CDR3: CASSLAGLATDTQYF. CDR3 coding DNA: TGTGCCAGCAGCTTGGCGGGACTAGCGACGGATACGCAGTATTTT.